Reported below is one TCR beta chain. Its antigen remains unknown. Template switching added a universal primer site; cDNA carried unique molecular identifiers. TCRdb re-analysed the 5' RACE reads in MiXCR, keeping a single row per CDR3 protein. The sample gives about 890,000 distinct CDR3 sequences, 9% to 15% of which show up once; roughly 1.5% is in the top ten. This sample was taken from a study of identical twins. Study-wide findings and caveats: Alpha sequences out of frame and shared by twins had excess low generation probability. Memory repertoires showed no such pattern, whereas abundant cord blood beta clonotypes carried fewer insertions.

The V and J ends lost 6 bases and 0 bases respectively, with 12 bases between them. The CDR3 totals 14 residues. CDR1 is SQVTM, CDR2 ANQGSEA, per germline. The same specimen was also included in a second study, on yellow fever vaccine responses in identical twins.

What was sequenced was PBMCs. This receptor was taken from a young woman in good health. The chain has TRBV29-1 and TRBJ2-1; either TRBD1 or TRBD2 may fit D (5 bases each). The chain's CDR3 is CSVPKGSSYNEQFF. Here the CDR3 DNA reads TGCAGCGTCCCCAAGGGGAGCTCCTACAATGAGCAGTTCTTC.